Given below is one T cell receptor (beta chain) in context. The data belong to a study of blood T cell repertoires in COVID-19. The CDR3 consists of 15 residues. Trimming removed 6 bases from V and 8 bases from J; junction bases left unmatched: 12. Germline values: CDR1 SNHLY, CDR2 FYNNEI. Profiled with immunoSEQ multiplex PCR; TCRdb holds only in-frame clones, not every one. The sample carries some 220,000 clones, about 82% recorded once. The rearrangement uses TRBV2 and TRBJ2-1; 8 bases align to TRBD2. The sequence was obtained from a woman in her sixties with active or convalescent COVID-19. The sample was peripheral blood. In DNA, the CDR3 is TGTGCCAGCAGAAAAGCGGGGGTTGAGGGGGATGAGCAGTTCTTC. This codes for CASRKAGVEGDEQFF.